Included here is one TCR beta chain sequence, with context. Its antigen is as yet unknown. The CDR3 covers 14 residues. J gave up 3 bases and V 5 bases, and 4 bases lay outside the gene matches. Germline V gene sequence: CDR1 LNHNV, CDR2 YYDKDF (reference sequence). The data derive from a study of cytomegalovirus exposure and HLA in healthy donors. Study-wide context: Earlier work reported approximately 100 million unique TCR beta sequences from about 200 million T cells.

Findings and limits, study-wide: CMV serostatus alone was available as immune exposure information. The investigators catalogued 150 to 200 TCR beta chains as cytomegalovirus-associated. One variant, a missense change in DCLRE1C, was linked in a later analysis to TCR beta V- and J-gene trimming.

The PCR made use of 60 Vbeta and 13 Jbeta primers. The assay was immunoSEQ multiplex PCR, and TCRdb's table has in-frame clones only and misses some. This sample has about 120,000 clones, with 70% to 80% found just once. The receptor comes from a female donor in good health and CMV-seronegative. Material: PBMCs. The chain combines TRBV15 with TRBJ2-7; 10 bases are a match to TRBD1. CDR3 residues: CATSGGTGDYEQYF. The CDR3 region has the DNA TGTGCCACCAGCGGGGGGACAGGGGACTACGAGCAGTACTTC.